Listed below are T cell receptor beta chains from one sample, sequenced in a study of cytomegalovirus exposure and HLA in healthy donors. TCRdb's copy holds only in-frame clones and misses some; the assay was immunoSEQ multiplex PCR. The sample holds over 150,000 clones; roughly 85% are singletons and the top ten take 1%. The sample consisted of PBMCs. The receptors shown here come from a boy younger than 10 in good health and CMV-seronegative. Both conserved end residues are part of each CDR3. A D gene is named only where the DNA matches it firmly. The listing skips clone size in some rows; elsewhere it reads once, few, many or a size class.

V	size	J	D	DNA	CDR3
TRBV19	NA	TRBJ2-5	TRBD1	TGTGCCAGTAGTAACCGGGACAGGAGGGGCACCCAGTACTTC	CASSNRDRRGTQYF
TRBV5-1	NA	TRBJ2-1	TRBD2	TGCGCCAGCAGCCTGTTGACTAGCGGGAGGGCCGGAGAGCAGTTCTTC	CASSLLTSGRAGEQFF
TRBV28	NA	TRBJ2-7	NA	TGTGCCAGCAGTCCCACTCGGGGGGCCCCTTACTGGCAGTACTTC	CASSPTRGAPYWQYF
TRBV6-6	NA	TRBJ2-2	NA	TGTGCCAGCACCATGGACAGAACGAACACCGGGGAGCTGTTTTTT	CASTMDRTNTGELFF
TRBV19	NA	TRBJ2-7	NA	TGTGCCAGTAGTTTCAGGGGAATCTACGAGCAGTACTTC	CASSFRGIYEQYF
TRBV28	NA	TRBJ1-5	NA	TGTGCCAGCAGTACCCCAGGGGTTAGCAATCAGCCCCAGCATTTT	CASSTPGVSNQPQHF
TRBV11-2	few	TRBJ1-1	NA	TGTGCCAGCAGCTTGGGAGTGAACACTGAAGCTTTCTTT	CASSLGVNTEAFF
TRBV6-1	once	TRBJ2-1	NA	TGTGCCAGCAACGGACAGGAGCAGTTCTTC	CASNGQEQFF
TRBV10-3	NA	TRBJ1-2	NA	TGTGCCATCAGTCAGGGTCCCTATGGCTACACCTTC	CAISQGPYGYTF
TRBV5-1	NA	TRBJ2-7	TRBD2	TGCGCCAGCAGTAGGGAGGGGCAGACCTACGAGCAGTACTTC	CASSREGQTYEQYF
TRBV6-5	NA	TRBJ1-2	NA	TGTGCCACAGGGTATGGCTACACCTTC	CATGYGYTF
TRBV4-1	NA	TRBJ1-3	NA	TGCGCCAGCAGCCTGACGGGCCAAGGGGCGACTGGAAACACCATATATTTT	CASSLTGQGATGNTIYF
TRBV2	NA	TRBJ1-2	NA	TGTGCCAGCAGTGCAAATAGGAACCCGGGACTAACCTATGGCTACACCTTC	CASSANRNPGLTYGYTF
TRBV7-9	NA	TRBJ2-1	TRBD1	TGTGCCAGCAGCTCTACCGGGACAGGGCACAATGAGCAGTTCTTC	CASSSTGTGHNEQFF
TRBV6-1	NA	TRBJ2-5	TRBD1	TGTGCCGGTCACCGGGACAGGGGATCCGAGACCCAGTACTTC	CAGHRDRGSETQYF
TRBV5-1	NA	TRBJ2-5	TRBD1	TGCGCCAGCAGCTTCGGACAGGGGAAAATGGAGACCCAGTACTTC	CASSFGQGKMETQYF
TRBV10-1	NA	TRBJ2-1	NA	TGCGCCAGCAGTGAGACAGCTTGGGCTTCCTACAATGAGCAGTTCTTC	CASSETAWASYNEQFF
TRBV9	NA	TRBJ2-5	NA	TGTGCCAGCAGCGTAGAGGAAACAGGGTCCCCGGGGGGGACCCAGTACTTC	CASSVEETGSPGGTQYF
TRBV19	NA	TRBJ1-5	NA	TGTGCCAGTAGTACCAGGGGTCAGCCCCAGCATTTT	CASSTRGQPQHF
TRBV5-4	NA	TRBJ2-1	NA	TGTGCCAGCAGCTCGGTTGACAGGACCTACAATGAGCAGTTCTTC	CASSSVDRTYNEQFF
TRBV2	NA	TRBJ1-5	TRBD1	TGTGCCAGCAGAGATGACAGGGGGGGCAATCAGCCCCAGCATTTT	CASRDDRGGNQPQHF
TRBV18	NA	TRBJ2-2	TRBD2	TGTGCCAGCACGACTAGCCGATACACCGGGGAGCTGTTTTTT	CASTTSRYTGELFF
TRBV5-5	once	TRBJ1-1	NA	TGTGCCAGCAGCTCAAACAGGGATGTGTACACTGAAGCTTTCTTT	CASSSNRDVYTEAFF
TRBV9	NA	TRBJ2-3	TRBD1	TGTGCCAGCAGCTTGAGGGACAGGGGGCTAGATACGCAGTATTTT	CASSLRDRGLDTQYF
TRBV15	NA	TRBJ2-4	NA	TGTGCCACCAGCAGCCTAGCCAAAAACATTCAGTACTTC	CATSSLAKNIQYF
TRBV5-1	NA	TRBJ2-2	TRBD1	TGCGCCAGCAGCCCTAGGTCGGGACAGGGTAACACCGGGGAGCTGTTTTTT	CASSPRSGQGNTGELFF